Listed here are 10 T cell receptor beta chains from one sample, sequenced in a study of cytomegalovirus exposure and HLA in healthy donors. The method was immunoSEQ multiplex PCR; TCRdb's version includes in-frame clones alone and lacks a portion of them. The sample lists 100,000 to 150,000 clones; approximately 89% were seen once. Sequenced: PBMCs. These receptors all stem from a man aged 18 to 30 in good health and CMV-seronegative.

The V call is TRBV10-2, the J call TRBJ1-2; D is ambiguous. The V end was cut by 4 bases, the J end by 3 bases, with 15 bases between. Germline V gene sequence: CDR1 WSHSY, CDR2 SAAADI. This CDR3 has 15 amino acids. CDR3 nucleotides: TGCGCCAGCAGTGGAGGAGGCAGACGCTACTATGGCTACACCTTC. Translation: CASSGGGRRYYGYTF.

Details on this clone: The germline gene is not matched at one end of the junction; a read error may be the cause. CDR3 sequence: CACGQSTRKF. In DNA form, the CDR3 reads TGTGCCTGCGGACAGAGTACCCGAAAATTT. J is TRBJ1-1 and V is TRBV19; TRBD1 is a possible D gene (6 bases). The germline V gene has CDR1 LNHDA and CDR2 SQIVND (reference sequence). The length of the CDR3 is 10 residues. The entire variable domain, with the rest obtained from reference TRBV19 and TRBJ1-1, is as follows: DGGITQSPKYLFRKEGQNVTLSCEQNLNHDAMYWYRQDPGQGLRLIYYSQIVNDFQKGDIAEGYSVSREKKESFPLTVTSAQKNPTAFYLCACGQSTRKFGQGTRLTVV.

The chain uses TRBV5-4 and TRBJ2-5; 9 bases fit TRBD1. V gave up 4 bases and J gave up 5 bases; unmatched junction bases: 9. In germline, CDR1 is SGHNT, CDR2 YYREEE (reference sequence). The CDR3 covers 15 residues. CDR3 amino acids: CASSRLQGARETQYF. CDR3 nucleotide sequence: TGTGCCAGCAGCCGACTACAGGGGGCGAGGGAGACCCAGTACTTC.

The chain is built from TRBV28 and TRBJ1-1, with D perhaps matching TRBD1 (6 bases). In germline, CDR1 is MDHEN, CDR2 SYDVKM. This CDR3 spans 13 amino acids. Trimming took 9 bases from V and 3 from J, leaving 14 bases between them. Here the CDR3 DNA reads TGTGCCAGTTCGGGACAAGGGGACACTGAAGCTTTCTTT. Translation gives CASSGQGDTEAFF.

V gene TRBV27 combines with J gene TRBJ2-5, with D possibly being TRBD1 (5 bases). CDR1 is MNHEY, CDR2 SMNVEV, per germline (reference sequence). The CDR3 runs 13 residues. Between the trimmed V and J ends, which lost 2 bases and 2 bases, there was a span of 6 bases. CDR3 protein: CASSLQGQETQYF. CDR3 coding DNA: TGTGCCAGCAGTTTACAGGGACAAGAGACCCAGTACTTC.

This chain uses TRBV6-1 with TRBJ1-1, with D perhaps TRBD1 (6 bases). The CDR3 runs to 13 residues. Looked up from germline, CDR1 is MNHNS and CDR2 is SASEGT. Between the trimmed V and J ends, which lost 3 bases and 4 bases, there was a span of 9 bases. DNA of the CDR3: TGTGCCAGCAGTGAGGGCAGGGGCACTGAAGCTTTCTTT. Amino acids: CASSEGRGTEAFF.

V gene TRBV27 combines with J gene TRBJ2-1; TRBD2 matches 11 bases. The CDR3 length is 16 residues. V trimming: 2 bases; J trimming: 5 bases; junction bases outside the gene matches: 5. Germline V gene lookup returns CDR1 MNHEY and CDR2 SMNVEV (reference sequence). The CDR3 nucleotides are TGTGCCAGCAGTTTACAGACTAGCGGGACAGACAATGAGCAGTTCTTC. Translating gives CASSLQTSGTDNEQFF.

This rearrangement joins TRBV7-7 to TRBJ2-5; 7 bases match TRBD2. The CDR3 loop spans 14 amino acids. V dropped 1 base and J dropped 7; count of bases not matched to a gene: 6. From germline, CDR1 is SSHAT and CDR2 FNYEAQ (reference sequence). DNA of the CDR3: TGTGCCAGCAGCTTAGGTCTAGCGGACGGGACCCAGTACTTC. It codes for CASSLGLADGTQYF.

The chain uses TRBV28 and TRBJ2-3; 8 bases match TRBD1. Germline loops: CDR1 MDHEN, CDR2 SYDVKM. Trimming cost V 7 bases and J 5 bases; bases outside gene matches: 11. The CDR3 length is 15 residues. CDR3 coding DNA: TGTGCCAGCACCCCAAGGACAGGGTCTGTAGATACGCAGTATTTT. Protein sequence: CASTPRTGSVDTQYF.

This sequence joins TRBV7-2 and TRBJ1-2, with D possibly matching TRBD1 (5 bases). The CDR3 loop spans 12 amino acids. Germline values: CDR1 SGHTA, CDR2 FQGNSA. Trimming removed 3 bases from V and 8 bases from J, with 10 bases in between. The CDR3 here is CASSLQGWGYTF. Here the CDR3 DNA reads TGTGCCAGCAGCTTGCAGGGCTGGGGCTACACCTTC.